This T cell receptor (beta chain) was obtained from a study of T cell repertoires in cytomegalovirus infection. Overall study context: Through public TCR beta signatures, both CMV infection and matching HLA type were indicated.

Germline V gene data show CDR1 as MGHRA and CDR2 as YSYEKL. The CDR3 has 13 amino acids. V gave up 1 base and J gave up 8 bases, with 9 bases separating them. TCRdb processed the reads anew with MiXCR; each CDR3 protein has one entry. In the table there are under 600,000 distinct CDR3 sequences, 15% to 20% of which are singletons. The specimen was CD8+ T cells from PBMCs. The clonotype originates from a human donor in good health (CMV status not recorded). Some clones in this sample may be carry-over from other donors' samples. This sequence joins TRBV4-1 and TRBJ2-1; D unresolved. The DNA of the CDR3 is TGCGCCAGCAGCCAAGGGTACAAAGATGAGCAGTTCTTC. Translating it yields CASSQGYKDEQFF.